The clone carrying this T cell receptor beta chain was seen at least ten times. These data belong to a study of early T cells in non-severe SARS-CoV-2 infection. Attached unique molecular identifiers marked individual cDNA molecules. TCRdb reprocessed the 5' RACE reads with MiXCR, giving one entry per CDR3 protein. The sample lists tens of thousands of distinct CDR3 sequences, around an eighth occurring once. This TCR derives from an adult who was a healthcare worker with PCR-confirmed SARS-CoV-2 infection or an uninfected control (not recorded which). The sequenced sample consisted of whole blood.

This CDR3 is CASSLRGSWIDEQFF. CDR3 coding DNA: TGCGCCAGCAGCTTGAGGGGGTCCTGGATAGATGAGCAGTTCTTC. The chain employs TRBV5-1 and TRBJ2-1, with D tentatively TRBD1 (6 bases). The CDR3 extends over 15 amino acids. Germline CDR1 is SGHRS and CDR2 is YFSETQ. V shed 1 base and J shed 8 bases, with 16 bases lying between them.